The 20 T cell receptor beta chains in this list originate from one sample, sequenced in a study of early T cells in non-severe SARS-CoV-2 infection. MiXCR, run by TCRdb on the 5' RACE reads, gives a single entry per CDR3 protein. This table holds about 44,000 distinct CDR3 sequences, under 30% found once. Sequenced material: whole blood, taken at baseline. These receptors were obtained from an adult who was a healthcare worker with PCR-confirmed SARS-CoV-2 infection or an uninfected control (not recorded which).

J is TRBJ2-7 and V is TRBV6-5; a possible D gene is TRBD1 (6 bases). The CDR3 spans 13 residues. Germline CDR1 is MNHEY and CDR2 is SVGAGI. V dropped 4 bases and J dropped 4 bases, with 11 bases sitting between them. The CDR3, as DNA: TGTGCCAGCAGTTCGACAGGCCTGTACGAGCAGTACTTC. Amino acids: CASSSTGLYEQYF.

By share of the sample, this clonotype is medium-sized. The chain has TRBV19 and TRBJ1-2, with 7 positions matching TRBD1. This CDR3 contains 17 residues. V shed 5 bases and J 0 bases; nucleotides not matched to a gene: 12. The V gene's germline CDR1 is LNHDA and CDR2 SQIVND (reference sequence). The CDR3 spells CASSPPGTETSNYGYTF. In nucleotides, the CDR3 is TGTGCCAGTAGTCCCCCCGGGACAGAAACATCTAACTATGGCTACACCTTC. The full variable domain, its missing parts supplied by reference TRBV19 and TRBJ1-2, is DGGITQSPKYLFRKEGQNVTLSCEQNLNHDAMYWYRQDPGQGLRLIYYSQIVNDFQKGDIAEGYSVSREKKESFPLTVTSAQKNPTAFYLCASSPPGTETSNYGYTFGSGTRLTVV.

This clonotype was observed a few times. CDR3 protein: CAWSVRQETQYF. CDR3 bases: TGTGCCTGGAGTGTTCGCCAAGAGACCCAGTACTTC. J is TRBJ2-5 and V is TRBV30; D remains unclear. This CDR3 has 12 residues. The V gene's germline CDR1 is GTSNPN and CDR2 SVGIG (reference sequence). Between the trimmed V and J ends, which lost 0 bases and 1 base, there was a span of 3 bases.

The rearrangement uses TRBV20-1 and TRBJ1-2; 9 bases align to TRBD1. The length of the CDR3 is 14 residues. CDR1 DFQATT and CDR2 SNEGSKA come from the germline V gene (reference sequence). Trimming at V came to 3 bases and at J to 8 bases, leaving 10 bases not matched to a gene. Here the CDR3 reads CSASRRDRAEGYTF. CDR3 in DNA: TGCAGTGCTAGCCGCCGGGACAGGGCCGAGGGCTACACCTTC.

The V gene is TRBV5-1, the J gene TRBJ1-1, with TRBD1 as a possible D gene (6 bases). The CDR3 totals 15 residues. Germline V gene lookup returns CDR1 SGHRS and CDR2 YFSETQ. Between the trimmed V and J ends, which lost 4 bases and 4 bases, there was a span of 17 bases. The CDR3 loop is CASSLTGNVGTEAFF. The CDR3 bases are TGCGCCAGCAGCCTAACAGGGAACGTGGGCACTGAAGCTTTCTTT.

The rearrangement uses TRBV12-3 or TRBV12-4 and TRBJ2-7; 7 bases match TRBD2. After removal of 5 bases from V and 0 bases from J, the junction contained 10 bases not matched to a gene. This CDR3 is 16 amino acids long. The CDR3 coding sequence is TGTGCCAGCAGTACCTTTAAAGCGGGGAGCTCCTACGAGCAGTACTTC. Translation gives CASSTFKAGSSYEQYF.

This clonotype was detected many times. The chain is built from TRBV11-2 and TRBJ2-4, with TRBD2 matching over 9 bases. The CDR3 runs to 15 residues. The junction had 10 bases not matched to a gene; V was cut back by 5 bases and J by 8 bases. Germline CDR1 and CDR2: SGHAT and FQNNGV. The CDR3 sequence is CASSPDAGGSDIQYF. The CDR3 DNA reads as TGTGCCAGCAGCCCCGACGCGGGGGGGTCGGACATTCAGTACTTC. The full variable domain, completed using reference TRBV11-2 and TRBJ2-4, is EAGVAQSPRYKIIEKRQSVAFWCNPISGHATLYWYQQILGQGPKLLIQFQNNGVVDDSQLPKDRFSAERLKGVDSTLKIQPAKLEDSAVYLCASSPDAGGSDIQYFGAGTRLSVL.

The chain carries TRBV18 and TRBJ2-7; TRBD1 agrees at 7 bases. Germline values: CDR1 KGHSH, CDR2 LQKENI. The CDR3 is 13 amino acids. Losses at the gene ends were 6 bases for V and 0 bases for J; bases not matched to a gene: 2. The CDR3 nucleotides are TGTGCCAGCTCGGACAGGAGCTCCTACGAGCAGTACTTC. Its translation is CASSDRSSYEQYF.

This sequence joins TRBV5-5 and TRBJ1-1; the D is unclear. The CDR3 length is 15 residues. Germline CDR1 SGHKS, CDR2 YYEKEE (reference sequence). V lost 2 bases, J lost 6 bases, and 17 bases lay in between. The CDR3 sequence is CASSFRAGNGAEAFF. The CDR3 nucleotides are TGTGCCAGCAGCTTCAGAGCGGGGAATGGCGCTGAAGCTTTCTTT.

A few counts support this clonotype. The chain links TRBV13 to TRBJ1-6; 11 nucleotides match TRBD1. CDR1 and CDR2 from the germline V gene are PRHDT and FYEKMQ (reference sequence). The CDR3 is 15 amino acids. Losses at the gene ends were 5 bases for V and 10 bases for J; bases not matched to a gene: 7. CDR3 nucleotides: TGTGCCAGCAGCACCGGGACAGGGGGTGGATCACCCCTCCACTTT. Protein sequence: CASSTGTGGGSPLHF.

V usage is TRBV20-1 and J usage is TRBJ2-1; 12 positions match TRBD2. Trimming took 3 bases from V and 8 from J; bases not matched to a gene: 14. The CDR3 loop spans 17 amino acids. Germline V lookup: CDR1 DFQATT, CDR2 SNEGSKA (reference sequence). In nucleotides, the CDR3 is TGCAGTGCTAGTAGGGCTAGCGGGGGGGCTTTTGGCGATGAGCAGTTCTTC. Translating gives CSASRASGGAFGDEQFF.

This clonotype was recorded many times. J is TRBJ1-1 and V is TRBV10-2; D ambiguous. Per germline, CDR1 WSHSY and CDR2 SAAADI. The germline V and J ends were trimmed by 4 bases and 1 base, with 7 bases remaining between them. The CDR3 is 13 amino acids. This CDR3 reads CASSVGRNTEAFF. Here the CDR3 DNA reads TGCGCCAGCAGTGTGGGCCGGAACACTGAAGCTTTCTTT.

The rearrangement links TRBV4-2 to TRBJ1-1; no clear D. The ends were cut back, 2 bases at V and 4 bases at J, with 26 bases in the middle. The CDR3 consists of 19 residues. Germline V gene data show CDR1 as LGHNA and CDR2 as YNFKEQ. The CDR3 DNA follows: TGTGCCAGCAGCCAAAATGCCCGACCAAGGACCCACGGAGCCACTGAAGCTTTCTTT. Its protein is CASSQNARPRTHGATEAFF.

The chain joins TRBV7-2 to TRBJ1-1; D ambiguous. V was pared by 5 bases and J by 14 bases, with 18 bases between. The germline gives CDR1 SGHTA, CDR2 FQGNSA. The CDR3 has 12 residues. For the CDR3, the DNA is TGTGCCAGCAGCGGCGACGGTCTTGTGGTCTTCTTT. It codes for CASSGDGLVVFF.

This clonotype was detected ten times or more. The rearrangement joins TRBV10-1 to TRBJ2-1, with a weak D call TRBD1 (6 bases). Trimming removed 5 bases at V and 5 bases at J, with 19 bases between. Germline V gene data show CDR1 as WNHNN and CDR2 as SYGVQD (reference sequence). CDR3 length: 16 residues. The CDR3 reads CASSRPQGSRDNEQFF. CDR3 sequence (DNA): TGCGCCAGCAGTAGACCTCAGGGGTCGAGGGACAATGAGCAGTTCTTC.

This clonotype was found a few times. This chain joins TRBV30 and TRBJ1-1; D is perhaps TRBD1 (6 bases). Germline loops: CDR1 GTSNPN, CDR2 SVGIG (reference sequence). The CDR3 sequence is 12 residues long. Trimming took 5 bases from V and 1 from J, leaving 8 bases between them. The CDR3 DNA reads TGTGCCTGGGACAGGACGAACACTGAAGCTTTCTTT. It encodes CAWDRTNTEAFF. Drawing the rest from reference TRBV30 and TRBJ1-1, the complete variable domain is SQTIHQWPATLVQPVGSPLSLECTVEGTSNPNLYWYRQAAGRGLQLLFYSVGIGQISSEVPQNLSASRPQDRQFILSSKKLLLSDSGFYLCAWDRTNTEAFFGQGTRLTVV.

For the CDR3, the DNA is TGTGCCAGCAGATCGCGAGGCGGAGGGGACGAGCAGTACTTC. Encoded protein: CASRSRGGGDEQYF. The chain recombines TRBV6-5 with TRBJ2-7, with TRBD2 as a possible D gene (6 bases). The V end was cut by 6 bases, the J end by 5 bases, with 17 bases between. Germline V CDR1 and CDR2: MNHEY, SVGAGI. The CDR3 has 14 residues.

This clonotype was detected a few times. The chain uses TRBV7-2 and TRBJ2-2; no definite D call. The V and J ends lost 6 bases and 4 bases respectively, with 9 bases between them. Germline values: CDR1 SGHTA, CDR2 FQGNSA. The CDR3 is 13 residues long. The CDR3 spells CASSLKGTGELFF. The DNA of the CDR3 is TGTGCCAGCAGTTTAAAGGGCACCGGGGAGCTGTTTTTT.

In its sample, this clonotype was seen a few times. The CDR3 region is CASSKGLALTYEQYF. The CDR3 bases are TGTGCCAGCAGTAAGGGATTAGCCCTCACCTACGAGCAGTACTTC. V usage is TRBV7-2 and J usage is TRBJ2-7; no reliable D call. V was shortened by 6 bases and J by 2 bases, with 17 bases between the two germline ends. The CDR3 runs 15 residues. The germline V gene has CDR1 SGHTA and CDR2 FQGNSA.

The chain couples TRBV29-1 to TRBJ1-3; tentative D call: TRBD1 (5 bases). This CDR3 has 14 residues. Trimming took off 6 bases at V and 0 bases at J, with 12 bases between the two ends. Germline loops: CDR1 SQVTM, CDR2 ANQGSEA. CDR3 in DNA: TGCAGCGTGGGACGGCCAGACTCTGGAAACACCATATATTTT. This sequence encodes CSVGRPDSGNTIYF.